This TCR beta chain is from a study of tissue T cells after allogeneic stem cell transplantation. Study in general: Several unmodified and three CD34-selected T-cell-depleted grafts went to graft-versus-host disease patients. Points from the study as a whole: Across patients, clones rarely overlapped, yet motif clusters were shared tissue-specifically.

The CDR3 runs 18 residues. Unmatched junction bases numbered 14, after V lost 0 bases and J lost 8 bases. Germline V gives CDR1 MNHEY, CDR2 SMNVEV (reference sequence). Steroid-refractory graft-versus-host disease after allogeneic hematopoietic cell transplant qualified adults for prospective research-autopsy enrollment. Only in-frame clones appear in the TCRdb table, and some are missing; sequencing was by immunoSEQ multiplex PCR. The table lists under 950 clones, about 45% of them singletons, with 49% in the top ten. As to this clone: Antigen specificity is unknown.

The TCR sequence derives from a female patient aged 35 to 69 with steroid-refractory graft-versus-host disease after an allogeneic stem cell transplant. Among the T cells, some may be from the graft donor. Sequencing was performed on kidney tissue, taken at autopsy. The V call is TRBV27, the J call TRBJ1-4; TRBD1 aligns across 8 bases. The CDR3, as DNA: TGTGCCAGCAGTTTATCGACCGCCGACAGGGGAGGATGCGAAAAACTGTTTTTT. Encoded protein: CASSLSTADRGGCEKLFF.